Following are 20 T cell receptor beta chains from one sample sequenced in a study of cytomegalovirus exposure and HLA in healthy donors. Use of 60 Vbeta and 13 Jbeta primers characterized the PCR. Clones were sequenced by immunoSEQ multiplex PCR, and TCRdb holds only the in-frame ones, with some missing. The sample lists about 130,000 clones; around 67% were seen once. The sample taken for sequencing was PBMCs. Source of these receptors: a man in his late teens or twenties in good health and CMV-seropositive.

The V call is TRBV6-5, the J call TRBJ2-1; 7 bases match TRBD1. Trimming took 10 bases from V and 4 from J; bases not matched to a gene: 13. CDR1 MNHEY and CDR2 SVGAGI come from the germline V gene. There are 15 residues in the CDR3. The CDR3 nucleotides are TGTGCCACAAGCCGACAGGGAACAGTTTACAATGAGCAGTTCTTC. Its protein is CATSRQGTVYNEQFF.

This chain links TRBV19 with TRBJ2-1; D might be TRBD1 (6 bases). Deletions cut 3 bases from V and 5 bases from J, with 11 bases between. Germline V gene data show CDR1 as LNHDA and CDR2 as SQIVND (reference sequence). This CDR3 is 14 amino acids long. CDR3 protein: CASSIYRDNNEQFF. Here the CDR3 DNA reads TGTGCCAGTAGTATCTACCGGGACAACAATGAGCAGTTCTTC.

The chain has TRBV7-8 and TRBJ2-2; 15 bases agree with TRBD2. The CDR3 is 16 residues long. V dropped 8 bases and J dropped 0; count of bases not matched to a gene: 1. CDR1 and CDR2 from the germline V gene are SGHVS and FQNEAQ. DNA of the CDR3: TGTGCCAGCGGGACTAGCGGGAGGTCGAACACCGGGGAGCTGTTTTTT. The encoded protein is CASGTSGRSNTGELFF.

This chain links TRBV7-3 with TRBJ2-6; TRBD1 aligns across 8 bases. The CDR3 is 19 residues long. Germline V gene sequence: CDR1 SGHTA, CDR2 FQGTGA. V lost 5 bases and J lost 0; bases outside the gene matches: 12. CDR3 in DNA: TGTGCCAGCAGCCTCCGAGGGGGACAGGTCTCCTCTGGGGCCAACGTCCTGACTTTC. As protein: CASSLRGGQVSSGANVLTF.

The V and J genes are TRBV19 and TRBJ1-1, with 7 bases identical to TRBD1. The junction had 4 bases not matched to a gene; V was cut back by 6 bases and J by 0 bases. Germline lookup yields CDR1 LNHDA and CDR2 SQIVND (reference sequence). The CDR3 runs to 14 residues. CDR3 in amino acids: CASRAGQMNTEAFF. Here the CDR3 DNA reads TGTGCCAGTAGGGCGGGACAGATGAACACTGAAGCTTTCTTT.

This clone has only a few counts. The chain is built from TRBV9 and TRBJ2-7; the match to TRBD2 covers 7 bases. The CDR3 loop spans 16 amino acids. Germline trimming cut 0 bases from V and 1 base from J; bases unmatched to any gene: 7. Germline loops: CDR1 SGDLS, CDR2 YYNGEE. Written as DNA, the CDR3 is TGTGCCAGCAGCGTAGGGGAGGGGCCCTTTTCCTACGAGCAGTACTTC. Its translation is CASSVGEGPFSYEQYF.

V is TRBV5-1 and J is TRBJ1-1, with D unresolved. V lost 2 bases and J 1 base, leaving 9 bases between the germline ends. CDR3 length: 14 amino acids. Per the germline V gene, CDR1 is SGHRS and CDR2 is YFSETQ. CDR3: CASSFDIKNTEAFF. CDR3 in DNA: TGCGCCAGCAGCTTTGACATAAAGAACACTGAAGCTTTCTTT. Complete variable domain (other parts from reference TRBV5-1 and TRBJ1-1): KAGVTQTPRYLIKTRGQQVTLSCSPISGHRSVSWYQQTPGQGLQFLFEYFSETQRNKGNFPGRFSGRQFSNSRSEMNVSTLELGDSALYLCASSFDIKNTEAFFGQGTRLTVV.

This chain uses TRBV4-3 with TRBJ2-7; D call uncertain. The CDR3 contains 14 residues. Germline CDR1 is LGHNA and CDR2 is YSLEER. V was pared by 0 bases and J by 6 bases, with 12 bases between. CDR3 in DNA: TGCGCCAGCAGCCAAGAGATGACTTCGTTCGAGCAGTACTTC. Translation gives CASSQEMTSFEQYF.

This clone was seen only a few times. The chain joins TRBV28 to TRBJ1-1, with 7 bases matching TRBD1. The CDR3 runs to 13 residues. Per the germline V gene, CDR1 is MDHEN and CDR2 is SYDVKM. The J segment lost 8 bases and the V segment lost 5 bases, leaving 8 bases of the junction unmatched. CDR3 sequence reads: CASSLQGPGEAFF. CDR3 nucleotides: TGTGCCAGCAGTCTACAGGGGCCAGGAGAAGCTTTCTTT. The whole variable domain, remainder taken from reference TRBV28 and TRBJ1-1, is DVKVTQSSRYLVKRTGEKVFLECVQDMDHENMFWYRQDPGLGLRLIYFSYDVKMKEKGDIPEGYSVSREKKERFSLILESASTNQTSMYLCASSLQGPGEAFFGQGTRLTVV.

CDR3 sequence: CASSPSAGVQGDEQFF. CDR3 sequence (DNA): TGTGCCAGCAGCCCCTCAGCGGGGGTGCAAGGGGATGAGCAGTTCTTC. V is TRBV14 and J is TRBJ2-1; 8 positions match TRBD2. The CDR3 extends over 16 amino acids. Germline values: CDR1 SGHDN, CDR2 FVKESK. The V and J ends lost 4 bases and 8 bases, in that order; junction bases with no gene match: 13.

The chain combines TRBV7-8 with TRBJ2-1; TRBD2 aligns across 10 bases. V was clipped by 5 bases and J by 2 bases; unmatched bases: 6. The CDR3 is made up of 16 amino acids. The V gene's germline CDR1 is SGHVS and CDR2 FQNEAQ. In DNA, the CDR3 is TGTGCCAGCAGCCAGGGACTAGCGCCTCCCTACAATGAGCAGTTCTTC. It yields the protein CASSQGLAPPYNEQFF. The whole variable domain, remainder taken from reference TRBV7-8 and TRBJ2-1, is GAGVSQSPRYKVAKRGQDVALRCDPISGHVSLFWYQQALGQGPEFLTYFQNEAQLDKSGLPSDRFFAERPEGSVSTLKIQRTQQEDSAVYLCASSQGLAPPYNEQFFGPGTRLTVL.

The CDR3 region is CASTIRGTDTQYF. The CDR3, as DNA: TGTGCCAGCACCATCCGAGGCACAGATACGCAGTATTTT. The chain recombines TRBV27 with TRBJ2-3; D uncertain. The V and J ends lost 7 bases and 1 base respectively, with 9 bases between them. The germline CDR1 and CDR2 sequences are MNHEY and SMNVEV (reference sequence). CDR3 length equals 13 residues.

On this clone itself: The same CDR3 is also encoded by other DNA sequences in this sample. The chain joins TRBV19 to TRBJ2-5; no clear D gene. CDR3 length: 13 residues. V lost 1 base and J lost 5, with 8 bases in between. The V gene's germline CDR1 is LNHDA and CDR2 SQIVND (reference sequence). CDR3 loop: CASSIAGGETQYF. In DNA, the CDR3 is TGTGCCAGTAGTATAGCGGGTGGGGAGACCCAGTACTTC.

The V and J genes are TRBV6-1 and TRBJ2-3; 7 nucleotides align to TRBD2. This CDR3 is 13 amino acids long. Unmatched junction bases numbered 5, after V lost 7 bases and J lost 4 bases. Looked up from germline, CDR1 is MNHNS and CDR2 is SASEGT. The CDR3 sequence: CASNLAESDTQYF. CDR3 coding DNA: TGTGCCAGCAACCTAGCGGAGTCAGATACGCAGTATTTT.

The chain recombines TRBV30 with TRBJ2-1; D not certain. The CDR3 runs to 15 residues. The V end lost 0 bases, the J end lost 4 bases, and 13 bases lay between the germline ends. The germline V gene has CDR1 GTSNPN and CDR2 SVGIG (reference sequence). The CDR3 nucleotides are TGTGCCTGGAGTGTACCGTGGCGGAGTTACAATGAGCAGTTCTTC. Translated, it gives CAWSVPWRSYNEQFF.

The DNA of the CDR3 is TGTGCCAGTAGTCACGCCAGGACAGGGGGCCAAAACTATGGCTACACCTTC. Protein: CASSHARTGGQNYGYTF. The chain employs TRBV19 and TRBJ1-2, with 11 bases that match TRBD1. This CDR3 spans 17 amino acids. Germline CDR1 LNHDA, CDR2 SQIVND (reference sequence). V lost 5 bases and J lost 2; bases outside the gene matches: 10.

This chain links TRBV29-1 with TRBJ2-7; 8 positions match TRBD1. The CDR3 consists of 11 residues. Trimming cost V 7 bases and J 3 bases; bases outside gene matches: 2. CDR1 is SQVTM and CDR2 is ANQGSEA in the germline V gene. The CDR3 region has the DNA TGCAGCGGCGGACAGGGCTACGAGCAGTACTTC. This encodes CSGGQGYEQYF.

The rearrangement uses TRBV2 and TRBJ2-7, with a tentative D call TRBD2 (6 bases). V shed 6 bases and J shed 6 bases, with 15 bases lying between them. Germline-derived CDR1 and CDR2 are SNHLY and FYNNEI. The CDR3 is made up of 13 amino acids. The chain's CDR3 is CASSLDRGGEQYF. DNA of the CDR3: TGTGCCAGCAGCCTTGATCGGGGAGGCGAGCAGTACTTC.

This chain joins TRBV6-4 and TRBJ1-6; 7 bases line up with TRBD1. CDR1 MRHNA and CDR2 SNTAGT come from the germline V gene. This CDR3 spans 19 amino acids. Losses at the gene ends were 0 bases for V and 0 bases for J; bases not matched to a gene: 8. This chain's CDR3 is CASSDSRGTASSYNSPLHF. In nucleotides, the CDR3 is TGTGCCAGCAGTGACTCGAGAGGGACAGCGAGCTCCTATAATTCACCCCTCCACTTT.

This clone has only one observation. The chain uses TRBV2 and TRBJ1-2; 8 nucleotides match TRBD1. The CDR3 length is 13 residues. The junction had 7 bases not matched to a gene; V was cut back by 6 bases and J by 7 bases. From germline, CDR1 is SNHLY and CDR2 FYNNEI. As DNA, the CDR3 is TGTGCCAGCAGCCCGACAGGGGAAGGTGGCTACACCTTC. Protein sequence: CASSPTGEGGYTF.